The 7 T cell receptor beta chains listed next were all sequenced from one sample in a study of somatic mutations in cytotoxic T cells in rheumatoid arthritis. Method: immunoSEQ multiplex PCR; TCRdb's copy keeps in-frame clones and lacks some. The table shows roughly 2,700 clones, with roughly nine tenths occurring only once. The source material was CD8+ T cells sorted from blood. These receptors came from a woman aged 55-69 years with rheumatoid arthritis.

The chain employs TRBV2 and TRBJ2-4, with a tentative D call TRBD1 (5 bases). CDR3 length: 17 amino acids. V dropped 6 bases and J dropped 6 bases, with 24 bases sitting between them. CDR1 is SNHLY, CDR2 FYNNEI, per germline. The CDR3 reads CASSLGFQTERRNIQYF. In DNA form, the CDR3 reads TGTGCCAGCAGCCTAGGGTTTCAGACAGAAAGACGAAACATTCAGTACTTC.

The V call is TRBV5-1, the J call TRBJ2-1, with TRBD2 matching 12 bases. Germline CDR1 and CDR2: SGHRS and YFSETQ. The CDR3 runs to 14 residues. V shed 4 bases and J 7 bases; nucleotides not matched to a gene: 3. CDR3 DNA sequence: TGCGCCAGCAGCACTAGCGGGGGGACTAATGAGCAGTTCTTC. Translation gives CASSTSGGTNEQFF.

J is TRBJ2-2 and V is TRBV11-2; 7 positions match TRBD1. The CDR3 has 15 residues. Germline V gives CDR1 SGHAT, CDR2 FQNNGV. Trimming removed 1 base from V and 1 base from J; junction bases left unmatched: 0. The CDR3 is CASSLGTGNTGELFF. CDR3 sequence (DNA): TGTGCCAGCAGCTTAGGGACAGGGAACACCGGGGAGCTGTTTTTT.

This clone was counted a single time. The chain combines TRBV19 with TRBJ1-2; 7 bases fit TRBD1. CDR1 and CDR2 (germline): LNHDA, SQIVND (reference sequence). The trim removed 5 bases at V and 8 bases at J, leaving 8 bases unmatched. The CDR3 covers 13 residues. The CDR3 loop reads CASSATGWEGYTF. The CDR3 DNA reads as TGTGCCAGTAGTGCGACAGGGTGGGAAGGCTACACCTTC.

The chain uses TRBV10-2 and TRBJ2-7; perhaps TRBD1 as D (5 bases). There are 12 residues in the CDR3. The V end lost 8 bases, the J end lost 3 bases, and 11 bases lay between the germline ends. The germline CDR1 and CDR2 sequences are WSHSY and SAAADI. CDR3 region: CASGRQFYEQYF. The CDR3 bases are TGCGCCAGCGGTAGACAGTTCTACGAGCAGTACTTC.

The rearrangement uses TRBV7-6 and TRBJ2-1, with D possibly being TRBD1 (7 bases). The CDR3 covers 21 residues. Trimming took off 5 bases at V and 3 bases at J, with 32 bases between the two ends. CDR1 SGHVS and CDR2 FNYEAQ come from the germline V gene. For the CDR3, the DNA is TGTGCCAGCAGCCCCCTTGTAAGGACAGGCGCGGGGTTATCGGTCTACAATGAGCAGTTCTTC. Its translation: CASSPLVRTGAGLSVYNEQFF.

J is TRBJ1-1 and V is TRBV4-1, with TRBD1 as a possible D gene (5 bases). The germline CDR1 and CDR2 sequences are MGHRA and YSYEKL. The ends were cut back, 0 bases at V and 3 bases at J, with 11 bases in the middle. This CDR3 has 15 residues. The CDR3 is CASSQDRGGDTEAFF. The DNA of the CDR3 is TGCGCCAGCAGCCAAGATCGGGGGGGAGACACTGAAGCTTTCTTT.